The source of this T cell receptor (beta chain) is a study of T cell responses to AZD1222 COVID-19 vaccine. Assay used: immunoSEQ multiplex PCR; TCRdb lists only in-frame clones, some missing. The data hold about 73,000 clones, with 80% to 90% observed a single time. Germline V gives CDR1 MGHRA, CDR2 YSYEKL. Trimming pared 0 bases from V and 4 bases from J, leaving 12 bases between. This CDR3 is 16 amino acids long. The chain carries TRBV4-1 and TRBJ2-2; the D is unclear. Sequencing was performed on peripheral blood, taken 28 days after the second AZD1222 dose. The clonotype was recovered from an adult who received the AZD1222 COVID-19 vaccine. The CDR3 DNA follows: TGCGCCAGCAGCCAAGAGCAAGGAGTGGCCACCGGGGAGCTGTTTTTT. It translates to CASSQEQGVATGELFF.